This is a list of T cell receptor beta chains from one sample in a study of blood T cell repertoires in COVID-19. Here immunoSEQ multiplex PCR was the method, and the copy in TCRdb shows in-frame clones only, minus some. This table holds approximately 200,000 clones, about 90% found once. The sample comprised PBMCs or T cells enriched from blood (not recorded which). Receptor source: a woman aged 30 to 39 who had been exposed to COVID-19. Both conserved end residues are part of each CDR3. Each record gives: J gene, CDR3 length, V gene, D gene, clone size, CDR3 DNA, CDR3 protein. D genes are given only for firm matches. Size tells how often a clone was seen (once, few, many) or the class of an expanded clone, and some rows leave it out.

j_gene: TRBJ1-2; len: 12; v_gene: TRBV2; d_gene: -; abundance: -; CDR3nt: TGTGCCAGCAGTACGGACCGAGGGGGCTACACCTTC; CDR3aa: CASSTDRGGYTF
j_gene: TRBJ1-6; len: 17; v_gene: TRBV27; d_gene: -; abundance: -; CDR3nt: TGTGCCAGCAGTTTATCGAGGAGCAGCTCCTATAATTCACCCCTCCACTTT; CDR3aa: CASSLSRSSSYNSPLHF
j_gene: TRBJ2-1; len: 15; v_gene: TRBV10-2; d_gene: TRBD2; abundance: once; CDR3nt: TGCGCCAGCAGGGGGACTAGCGGCCGTTCCGGGGAGCAGTTCTTC; CDR3aa: CASRGTSGRSGEQFF
j_gene: TRBJ2-7; len: 12; v_gene: TRBV29-1; d_gene: TRBD2; abundance: -; CDR3nt: TGCAGCGTGGCGACTAGCGGCTACGAGCAGTACTTC; CDR3aa: CSVATSGYEQYF
j_gene: TRBJ2-1; len: 15; v_gene: TRBV9; d_gene: TRBD2; abundance: -; CDR3nt: TGTGCCAGCAGCGCGGAACTAGCGGGGCTCAATGAGCAGTTCTTC; CDR3aa: CASSAELAGLNEQFF
j_gene: TRBJ2-1; len: 14; v_gene: TRBV6-5; d_gene: TRBD1; abundance: -; CDR3nt: TGTGCCAGCATCGAGGGGGCGCGATACAATGAGCAGTTCTTC; CDR3aa: CASIEGARYNEQFF
j_gene: TRBJ2-2; len: 15; v_gene: TRBV5-1; d_gene: -; abundance: -; CDR3nt: TGCGCCAGCAGCCCGGGACAAGGGAACACCGGGGAGCTGTTTTTT; CDR3aa: CASSPGQGNTGELFF
j_gene: TRBJ1-6; len: 17; v_gene: TRBV4-1; d_gene: TRBD1; abundance: -; CDR3nt: TGCGCCAGCAGCCAGGGAACTCCGGGACAGGGAAATTCACCCCTCCACTTT; CDR3aa: CASSQGTPGQGNSPLHF
j_gene: TRBJ1-5; len: 15; v_gene: TRBV2; d_gene: TRBD1; abundance: few; CDR3nt: TGTGCCAGTAAACAAACCGGACAGGGGAATCAGCCCCAGCATTTT; CDR3aa: CASKQTGQGNQPQHF
j_gene: TRBJ2-1; len: 15; v_gene: TRBV10-3; d_gene: TRBD1; abundance: -; CDR3nt: TGTGCCATCAGCCGGGGACAGAGACTAAACAATGAGCAGTTCTTC; CDR3aa: CAISRGQRLNNEQFF
j_gene: TRBJ2-1; len: 14; v_gene: TRBV5-1; d_gene: -; abundance: -; CDR3nt: TGCGCCAGCAGCCCCAGTTCCTCCCCCAATGAGCAGTTCTTC; CDR3aa: CASSPSSSPNEQFF
j_gene: TRBJ2-7; len: 18; v_gene: TRBV5-1; d_gene: TRBD2; abundance: once; CDR3nt: TGCGCCAGCAGCTTGGCCGGGACTAGCGGGAGGGCGGGGGGCGAGCAGTACTTC; CDR3aa: CASSLAGTSGRAGGEQYF
j_gene: TRBJ2-1; len: 12; v_gene: TRBV12-5; d_gene: TRBD2; abundance: once; CDR3nt: TGTGCTAGTGGTTCTCGACTAGCGGTCCAGTTCTTC; CDR3aa: CASGSRLAVQFF
j_gene: TRBJ1-1; len: 13; v_gene: TRBV9; d_gene: -; abundance: -; CDR3nt: TGTGCCAGCTCCACTCGGGTGGGCACTGAAGCTTTCTTT; CDR3aa: CASSTRVGTEAFF
j_gene: TRBJ1-1; len: 15; v_gene: TRBV4-1; d_gene: TRBD1; abundance: -; CDR3nt: TGCGCCAGCAGCCAGAGCCTTGGGACAGACACTGAAGCTTTCTTT; CDR3aa: CASSQSLGTDTEAFF
j_gene: TRBJ1-1; len: 12; v_gene: TRBV5-5; d_gene: -; abundance: -; CDR3nt: TGTGCCAGCAGTCCGGGGGGTACTGAAGCTTTCTTT; CDR3aa: CASSPGGTEAFF
j_gene: TRBJ2-5; len: 15; v_gene: TRBV28; d_gene: TRBD1; abundance: -; CDR3nt: TGTGCCAGCAGTACCCCCAGGGGGCTGGAAGAGACCCAGTACTTC; CDR3aa: CASSTPRGLEETQYF
j_gene: TRBJ2-1; len: 14; v_gene: TRBV29-1; d_gene: TRBD2; abundance: -; CDR3nt: TGCAGCGTTGAGTTAGCGGGGGGGTCAAATGAGCAGTTCTTC; CDR3aa: CSVELAGGSNEQFF
j_gene: TRBJ2-7; len: 13; v_gene: TRBV5-4; d_gene: -; abundance: -; CDR3nt: TGTGCCAGCAGCCCAGGACTCGAGGGCGCGGAGTACTTC; CDR3aa: CASSPGLEGAEYF
j_gene: TRBJ2-7; len: 12; v_gene: TRBV2; d_gene: TRBD2; abundance: -; CDR3nt: TGTGCCAGCAGTGGGGACTACTACGAGCAGTACTTC; CDR3aa: CASSGDYYEQYF
j_gene: TRBJ2-2; len: 14; v_gene: TRBV10-3; d_gene: TRBD1; abundance: -; CDR3nt: TGTGCCATCAGGGGACAGTCGAACACCGGGGAGCTGTTTTTT; CDR3aa: CAIRGQSNTGELFF
j_gene: TRBJ1-1; len: 15; v_gene: TRBV5-5; d_gene: -; abundance: -; CDR3nt: TGTGCCAGCAGCTTGGGGGTCAGGGTAAACACTGAAGCTTTCTTT; CDR3aa: CASSLGVRVNTEAFF
j_gene: TRBJ2-7; len: 16; v_gene: TRBV16; d_gene: -; abundance: -; CDR3nt: TGTGCCAGCAGCCAATCGTGGGGGCGCGTCGGCTACGAGCAGTACTTC; CDR3aa: CASSQSWGRVGYEQYF
j_gene: TRBJ1-4; len: 14; v_gene: TRBV3-1/TRBV3-2; d_gene: TRBD1; abundance: -; CDR3nt: TGTGCCAGCAGCCTACGACAGGGGCCGGAAAAACTGTTTTTT; CDR3aa: CASSLRQGPEKLFF
j_gene: TRBJ1-2; len: 15; v_gene: TRBV6-1; d_gene: -; abundance: few; CDR3nt: TGTGCCAGCAGTGATTTGGGCAGTCCTAACTATGGCTACACCTTC; CDR3aa: CASSDLGSPNYGYTF
j_gene: TRBJ2-3; len: 18; v_gene: TRBV2; d_gene: TRBD2; abundance: -; CDR3nt: TGTGCCAGCAGTGACGGAAGGACTAGCGGTACTAGCACAGATACGCAGTATTTT; CDR3aa: CASSDGRTSGTSTDTQYF
j_gene: TRBJ2-1; len: 18; v_gene: TRBV7-8; d_gene: TRBD2; abundance: -; CDR3nt: TGTGCCAGCAGCTTAGTTGGGGCGGGAGAGTTTCCCTACAATGAGCAGTTCTTC; CDR3aa: CASSLVGAGEFPYNEQFF
j_gene: TRBJ2-7; len: 16; v_gene: TRBV4-1; d_gene: TRBD2; abundance: -; CDR3nt: TGCGCCAGCAGCCAGGGTGGGACTAGCGGGAGCTACGAGCAGTACTTC; CDR3aa: CASSQGGTSGSYEQYF
j_gene: TRBJ1-2; len: 14; v_gene: TRBV5-4; d_gene: -; abundance: -; CDR3nt: TGTGCCAGCAGCTTTCGGGAGGCTAACTATGGCTACACCTTC; CDR3aa: CASSFREANYGYTF
j_gene: TRBJ1-1; len: 12; v_gene: TRBV4-2; d_gene: -; abundance: -; CDR3nt: TGTGCCAGCAGCCCCCTAGGAACTGAAGCTTTCTTT; CDR3aa: CASSPLGTEAFF
j_gene: TRBJ1-2; len: 14; v_gene: TRBV24-1; d_gene: TRBD1; abundance: -; CDR3nt: TGTGCCACCAGCCCCCCCGGGACAGGGTATGGCTACACCTTC; CDR3aa: CATSPPGTGYGYTF
j_gene: TRBJ1-2; len: 14; v_gene: TRBV15; d_gene: TRBD1; abundance: -; CDR3nt: TGTGCCACCAGCAGCAGACAGGGATCTTATGGCTACACCTTC; CDR3aa: CATSSRQGSYGYTF
j_gene: TRBJ2-3; len: 17; v_gene: TRBV5-1; d_gene: TRBD1; abundance: -; CDR3nt: TGCGCCAGCAGCCGATTCGGGGACAGGGGGCAGACAGATACGCAGTATTTT; CDR3aa: CASSRFGDRGQTDTQYF
j_gene: TRBJ2-5; len: 14; v_gene: TRBV7-2; d_gene: -; abundance: -; CDR3nt: TGTGCCAGCAGCTTAGCTCCCGGGAGAGAGACCCAGTACTTC; CDR3aa: CASSLAPGRETQYF
j_gene: TRBJ2-5; len: 14; v_gene: TRBV15; d_gene: TRBD2; abundance: -; CDR3nt: TGTGCCACCAGCAGACGGCGGGAGCGAGAGACCCAGTACTTC; CDR3aa: CATSRRRERETQYF
j_gene: TRBJ1-1; len: 15; v_gene: TRBV15; d_gene: -; abundance: -; CDR3nt: TGTGCCACCAGCAGAGAAGGAGCGAGGGACACTGAAGCTTTCTTT; CDR3aa: CATSREGARDTEAFF
j_gene: TRBJ1-2; len: 14; v_gene: TRBV27; d_gene: TRBD1; abundance: -; CDR3nt: TGTGCCAGCAGTCTCCGGGACAGCTCCTATGGCTACACCTTC; CDR3aa: CASSLRDSSYGYTF
j_gene: TRBJ2-1; len: 16; v_gene: TRBV4-1; d_gene: TRBD2; abundance: -; CDR3nt: TGCGCCAGCAGCCAAGATAGGTCTCCGGGAGGCAATGAGCAGTTCTTC; CDR3aa: CASSQDRSPGGNEQFF
j_gene: TRBJ1-1; len: 13; v_gene: TRBV19; d_gene: -; abundance: few; CDR3nt: TGTGCCAGTAGTGGGGACTTTTTTCGTGAAGCTTTCTTT; CDR3aa: CASSGDFFREAFF
j_gene: TRBJ2-5; len: 15; v_gene: TRBV27; d_gene: TRBD1; abundance: few; CDR3nt: TGTGCCAGCAGTTTGTGGACAGGGGCGGAAGAGACCCAGTACTTC; CDR3aa: CASSLWTGAEETQYF
j_gene: TRBJ2-7; len: 13; v_gene: TRBV12-3/TRBV12-4; d_gene: -; abundance: -; CDR3nt: TGTGCCAGCAGTTTAGGAGGACAGCACCAGCAGTACTTC; CDR3aa: CASSLGGQHQQYF
j_gene: TRBJ1-1; len: 14; v_gene: TRBV4-1; d_gene: -; abundance: -; CDR3nt: TGCGCCAGCAGCCCCGCACCAAAAGCCACTGAAGCTTTCTTT; CDR3aa: CASSPAPKATEAFF